This T cell receptor beta chain was documented in a study of blood T cell repertoires in COVID-19 (dated by TCRdb to the early 2020s). The study in broad terms: Collaborator samples came from the United States, Italy and Spain and covered acute and convalescent phases of COVID-19. The material from the prospective study consisted of cDNA or gDNA derived from T cells, B-cell-depleted T cells, or PBMCs. Samples were obtained from the ongoing ImmuneRACE study (first 160 participants) and from 1,254 subjects provided by 6 global collaborators. The dataset comprised deeply sampled blood TCRbeta repertoires from subjects exposed to, actively infected with, or recovered from COVID-19. A freely available public database, intended as a resource for researchers studying the immune response to SARS-CoV-2, is where the repertoires were released. Where available, HLA class I and class II types were obtained from metadata supplied by the sample provider rather than from assay-based typing. The sample metadata nearly always contained a de-identified subject ID, COVID-19 status, age in years and sex.

TCRbeta CDR3 regions were amplified from genomic DNA using the immunoSEQ Assay, a bias-controlled multiplex PCR. The paper's data handling went like this. Within the assay, amplification of reference gene primers was used to estimate how many nucleated cells each sample contained. To quantify the absolute abundance of each unique TCRbeta CDR3 rearrangement, sequence reads were collapsed and filtered. For each sample, productive Simpson clonality was calculated as the square root of Simpson's diversity index across productive rearrangements. This immuneACCESS table, as held by TCRdb, lists in-frame sequences with V and J called but not all clones. Of the missing ones, under half trace to an unresolved V gene in checked studies; the others have no known cause. The V and J calls and the clone size are those of that table, but D and trimming were determined from the DNA. A total of around 300,000 clones appear in this sample, around nine tenths of them only once. 5% of the sample is in the top ten clones.

To note about this clone: What this receptor recognizes is not known. Base quality data are lacking; no much larger clone is found one base away.

The CDR3 has 13 amino acids, counting the end cysteine and phenylalanine. The DNA shown is the 39-base CDR3, in frame from base 1. According to the germline V gene (reference sequence), CDR1 reads SEHNR and CDR2 reads FQNEAQ. V was cut back by 0 bases and J by 3 bases, leaving a gap of 5 bases between them. Enrolling through a virtual design, the prospective study's participants ranged in age from about 18 to 89 years and lived across 24 United States geographic areas. Cohort assignment in the prospective study relied on participant-reported clinical history from a screening survey and a study questionnaire. Recovered participants in ImmuneRACE Cohort 3 were defined by two consecutive negative NP/OP PCR tests, clearance by a healthcare professional, or resolution of symptoms. In the prospective study, whole blood, serum and a nasopharyngeal or oropharyngeal swab were collected from each participant by mobile phlebotomists. Participants in the prospective study had the option to provide additional blood draws and questionnaires over a roughly 2-month period. Prospective study blood samples were shipped either frozen or at room temperature before DNA extraction.

Overall study results and their limits: Clinical and demographic metadata were provided uncurated, with the amount varying by source and participant.

Rearrangement joined TRBV7-9 to TRBJ1-2; the D gene is possibly TRBD1, with 5 bases matching. The sequence derives from a man aged 25-45 years who had recovered from COVID-19. The material sequenced was PBMCs or T cells enriched from blood (not recorded which). The bases are TGTGCCAGCAGCTTAGCAGGGGACTATGGCTACACCTTC. The resulting protein is CASSLAGDYGYTF. Reference TRBV7-9 and TRBJ1-2 proteins supply the regions before and after the CDR3; the full variable domain is: DTGVSQNPRHKITKRGQNVTFRCDPISEHNRLYWYRQTLGQGPEFLTYFQNEAQLEKSRLLSDRFSAERPKGSFSTLEIQRTEQGDSAMYLCASSLAGDYGYTFGSGTRLTVV.